Below, 14 T cell receptor beta chains from the same sample are listed, as sequenced in a study of cytomegalovirus exposure and HLA in healthy donors. Primers for the PCR totalled 60 Vbeta and 13 Jbeta. Sequenced by immunoSEQ multiplex PCR; TCRdb stores in-frame clones only, minus some. The sample contains about 95,000 clones, 65% to 90% of which appear only once. The sequenced sample was PBMCs. All receptors come from a woman in her sixties or seventies in good health and CMV-seropositive.

The V and J genes are TRBV5-4 and TRBJ2-5; possibly TRBD2 for D (6 bases). The CDR3 is 13 residues long. CDR1 is SGHNT and CDR2 is YYREEE in the germline V gene (reference sequence). V lost 4 bases and J 8 bases, leaving 15 bases between the germline ends. The CDR3 bases are TGTGCCAGCAGCGTTCGACTAGAGGGAACCCAGTACTTC. The encoded protein is CASSVRLEGTQYF.

This clone was found once. The chain links TRBV25-1 to TRBJ2-7, with 9 bases matching TRBD1. The CDR3 covers 16 residues. Trimming took 3 bases from V and 3 from J; bases not matched to a gene: 9. Germline V lookup: CDR1 MGHDK, CDR2 SYGVNS. DNA of the CDR3: TGTGCCAGCAGTGACTCTGGGGGGGACAGGGACTACGAGCAGTACTTC. Residues: CASSDSGGDRDYEQYF.

Comment on this clone: This sample also contains other DNA sequences that code for the same CDR3. The rearrangement uses TRBV18 and TRBJ1-4; TRBD1 aligns across 9 bases. Per germline, CDR1 KGHSH and CDR2 LQKENI. The length of the CDR3 is 13 residues. J lost 7 bases, V lost 3 bases, and 0 bases had no gene match. CDR3 DNA: TGTGCCAGCTCACCGGGACAGGGTGAAAAACTGTTTTTT. This translates into CASSPGQGEKLFF. Complete variable domain (other parts from reference TRBV18 and TRBJ1-4): NAGVMQNPRHLVRRRGQEARLRCSPMKGHSHVYWYRQLPEEGLKFMVYLQKENIIDESGMPKERFSAEFPKEGPSILRIQQVVRGDSAAYFCASSPGQGEKLFFGSGTQLSVL.

The rearrangement joins TRBV30 to TRBJ2-3, with D perhaps matching TRBD2 (5 bases). The CDR3 sequence is 13 residues long. Germline V lookup: CDR1 GTSNPN, CDR2 SVGIG (reference sequence). Trimming took off 3 bases at V and 0 bases at J, with 7 bases between the two ends. CDR3 loop: CAWRGLSTDTQYF. In DNA, the CDR3 is TGTGCCTGGAGAGGACTGAGCACAGATACGCAGTATTTT.

This rearrangement joins TRBV7-9 to TRBJ2-7; 7 nucleotides line up with TRBD1. There are 15 residues in the CDR3. Germline loops: CDR1 SEHNR, CDR2 FQNEAQ (reference sequence). Losses at the gene ends were 4 bases for V and 7 bases for J; bases not matched to a gene: 13. CDR3 in DNA: TGTGCCAGCAGCTACCCGTTAGAGGGGGCATGGGAGCAGTACTTC. Amino acids: CASSYPLEGAWEQYF.

This chain uses TRBV7-2 with TRBJ2-1; 10 nucleotides line up with TRBD2. The length of the CDR3 is 17 residues. The V gene's germline CDR1 is SGHTA and CDR2 FQGNSA. Germline trimming cut 1 base from V and 5 bases from J; bases unmatched to any gene: 8. As DNA, the CDR3 is TGTGCCAGCAGCTTAGAACTAGCGGGACATTCCGACAATGAGCAGTTCTTC. Translating it yields CASSLELAGHSDNEQFF. The whole variable domain, remainder taken from reference TRBV7-2 and TRBJ2-1, is GAGVSQSPSNKVTEKGKDVELRCDPISGHTALYWYRQSLGQGLEFLIYFQGNSAPDKSGLPSDRFSAERTGGSVSTLTIQRTQQEDSAVYLCASSLELAGHSDNEQFFGPGTRLTVL.

The CDR3 spells CASSARLAGAETQYF. The CDR3 DNA reads TGTGCCAGTAGTGCCCGACTAGCGGGAGCTGAGACCCAGTACTTC. This chain connects TRBV19 to TRBJ2-5; TRBD2 agrees at 12 bases. The V segment lost 5 bases and the J segment 5 bases; nucleotides outside the gene matches: 6. Germline CDR1 LNHDA, CDR2 SQIVND (reference sequence). The CDR3 runs 15 residues.

With respect to this clone: The junction differs from germline at one of its ends, possibly a read error. This rearrangement joins TRBV7-7 to TRBJ2-5; 11 nucleotides agree with TRBD1. The J call is doubtful: the DNA matches TRBJ2-7 better. The CDR3 loop spans 13 amino acids. Looked up from germline, CDR1 is SSHAT and CDR2 is FNYEAQ (reference sequence). CDR3 nucleotides: TGTGCTAGCAGCAGGGACAGGGGGTTCGAGCAGTACTTC. Amino acids: CASSRDRGFEQYF.

The chain is built from TRBV7-6 and TRBJ1-1; D gene ambiguous. The CDR3 is made up of 14 amino acids. Trimming shortened V by 4 bases and J by 3 bases, and 12 bases separated the two germline ends. In germline, CDR1 is SGHVS, CDR2 FNYEAQ. CDR3 region: CASSSFLRDTEAFF. Here the CDR3 DNA reads TGTGCCAGCAGCTCTTTCTTGCGGGACACTGAAGCTTTCTTT.

The V gene is TRBV30, the J gene TRBJ2-7; D might be TRBD2 (6 bases). The CDR3 is made up of 15 amino acids. V gave up 0 bases and J gave up 1 base, with 13 bases separating them. The germline V gene encodes CDR1 GTSNPN and CDR2 SVGIG (reference sequence). CDR3 sequence (DNA): TGTGCCTGGAGTGTACAGGTAGCGGCTTCCTACGAGCAGTACTTC. Protein product: CAWSVQVAASYEQYF.

The DNA for the CDR3 is TGTGCCAGCAGCCCACACTATTCGGGAGGAACTGAAGCTTTCTTT. Residues: CASSPHYSGGTEAFF. The chain couples TRBV7-6 to TRBJ1-1; D not certain. Trimming pared 5 bases from V and 5 bases from J, leaving 18 bases between. Germline CDR1 and CDR2: SGHVS and FNYEAQ. CDR3 length equals 15 residues.

V is TRBV12-5 and J is TRBJ2-1; 12 nucleotides agree with TRBD2. The CDR3 is 19 amino acids. Germline-derived CDR1 and CDR2 are LGHNT and FRNRAP. Trimming removed 5 bases from V and 4 bases from J; junction bases left unmatched: 15. The CDR3 here is CASGRTSGTPGYVYNEQFF. Here the CDR3 DNA reads TGTGCTAGTGGTCGGACTAGCGGGACCCCTGGGTACGTGTACAATGAGCAGTTCTTC.

This clone has only one observation. The CDR3 loop is CASSNREYEQFF. The CDR3 region has the DNA TGTGCCAGTAGTAACCGGGAATATGAGCAGTTCTTC. The genes are TRBV19 and TRBJ2-1, with TRBD2 as a possible D gene (5 bases). This CDR3 contains 12 residues. Germline V lookup: CDR1 LNHDA, CDR2 SQIVND (reference sequence). V was cut by 4 bases and J by 8 bases, with 9 bases left in between. The variable domain in full, completed from reference TRBV19 and TRBJ2-1, reads DGGITQSPKYLFRKEGQNVTLSCEQNLNHDAMYWYRQDPGQGLRLIYYSQIVNDFQKGDIAEGYSVSREKKESFPLTVTSAQKNPTAFYLCASSNREYEQFFGPGTRLTVL.

J is TRBJ2-1 and V is TRBV7-2; the D gene is possibly TRBD2 (6 bases). Germline CDR1 is SGHTA and CDR2 is FQGNSA. V gave up 3 bases and J gave up 4 bases, with 13 bases separating them. The CDR3 totals 15 residues. The CDR3 coding sequence is TGTGCCAGCAGCTTGGTGAGGGAGGCTTACAATGAGCAGTTCTTC. Translated: CASSLVREAYNEQFF.